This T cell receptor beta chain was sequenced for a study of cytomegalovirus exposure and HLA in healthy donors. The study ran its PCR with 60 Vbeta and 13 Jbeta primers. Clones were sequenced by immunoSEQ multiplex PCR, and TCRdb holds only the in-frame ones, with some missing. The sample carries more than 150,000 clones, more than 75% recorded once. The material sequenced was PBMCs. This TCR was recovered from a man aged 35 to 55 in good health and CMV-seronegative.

CDR3 nucleotides: TGTGCCAGCAGTGAACAGCGGGGGGCGGGGGAGCAGTTCTTC. Amino acid sequence: CASSEQRGAGEQFF. The gene calls are TRBV25-1 and TRBJ2-1, with 9 bases lining up with TRBD2. CDR1 is MGHDK and CDR2 is SYGVNS in the germline V gene. J lost 10 bases, V lost 2 bases, and 6 bases had no gene match. The CDR3 is made up of 14 amino acids.